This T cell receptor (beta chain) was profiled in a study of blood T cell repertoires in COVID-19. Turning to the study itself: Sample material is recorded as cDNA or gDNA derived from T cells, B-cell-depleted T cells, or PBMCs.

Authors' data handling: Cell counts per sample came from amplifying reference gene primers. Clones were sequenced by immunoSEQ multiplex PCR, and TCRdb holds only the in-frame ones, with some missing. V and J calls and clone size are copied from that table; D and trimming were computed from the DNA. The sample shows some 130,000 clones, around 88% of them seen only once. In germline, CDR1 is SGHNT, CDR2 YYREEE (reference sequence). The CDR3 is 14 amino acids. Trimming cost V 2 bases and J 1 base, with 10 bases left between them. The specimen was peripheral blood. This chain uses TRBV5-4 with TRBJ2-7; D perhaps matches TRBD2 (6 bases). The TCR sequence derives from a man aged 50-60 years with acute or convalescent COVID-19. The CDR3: CASSLRTTSYEQYF. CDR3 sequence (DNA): TGTGCCAGCAGCTTACGGACTACTTCCTACGAGCAGTACTTC.